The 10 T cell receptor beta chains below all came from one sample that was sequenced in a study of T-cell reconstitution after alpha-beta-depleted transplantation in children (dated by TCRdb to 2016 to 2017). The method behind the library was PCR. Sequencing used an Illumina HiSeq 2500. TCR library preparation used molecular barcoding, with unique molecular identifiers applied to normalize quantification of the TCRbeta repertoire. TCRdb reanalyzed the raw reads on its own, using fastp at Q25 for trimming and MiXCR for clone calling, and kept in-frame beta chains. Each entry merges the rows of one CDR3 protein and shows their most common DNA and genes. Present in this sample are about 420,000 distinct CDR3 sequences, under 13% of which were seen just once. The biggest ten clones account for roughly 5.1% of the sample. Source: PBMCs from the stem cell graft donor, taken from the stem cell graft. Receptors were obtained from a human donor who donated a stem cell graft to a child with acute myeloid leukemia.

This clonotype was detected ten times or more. In DNA form, the CDR3 reads TGTGCCAGCAGCGGACTAGCGGGACAAGAGACCCAGTACTTC. Its translation: CASSGLAGQETQYF. The V call is TRBV9, the J call TRBJ2-5; 11 bases match TRBD2. Germline V CDR1 and CDR2: SGDLS, YYNGEE. With V trimmed by 3 bases and J by 2 bases, 0 bases remained unmatched. This CDR3 region has 14 residues.

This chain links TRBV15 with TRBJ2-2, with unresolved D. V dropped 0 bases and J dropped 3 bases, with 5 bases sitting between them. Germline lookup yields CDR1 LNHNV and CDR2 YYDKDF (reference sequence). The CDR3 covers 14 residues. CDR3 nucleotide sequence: TGTGCCACCAGCAGAGATCGCCACACCGGGGAGCTGTTTTTT. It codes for CATSRDRHTGELFF.

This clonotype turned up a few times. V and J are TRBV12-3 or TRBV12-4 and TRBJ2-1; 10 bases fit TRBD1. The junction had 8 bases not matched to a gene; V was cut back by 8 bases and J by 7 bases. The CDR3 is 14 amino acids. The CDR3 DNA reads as TGTGCCAGCCGGCCGGGACAGGGGCTGAATGAGCAGTTCTTC. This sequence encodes CASRPGQGLNEQFF.

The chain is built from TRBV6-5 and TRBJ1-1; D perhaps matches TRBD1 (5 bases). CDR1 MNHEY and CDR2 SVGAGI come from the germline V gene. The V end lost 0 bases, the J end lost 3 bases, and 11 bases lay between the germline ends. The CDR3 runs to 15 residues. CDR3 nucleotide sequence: TGTGCCAGCAGTTACTCGAATTGGGGCTACACTGAAGCTTTCTTT. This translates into CASSYSNWGYTEAFF.

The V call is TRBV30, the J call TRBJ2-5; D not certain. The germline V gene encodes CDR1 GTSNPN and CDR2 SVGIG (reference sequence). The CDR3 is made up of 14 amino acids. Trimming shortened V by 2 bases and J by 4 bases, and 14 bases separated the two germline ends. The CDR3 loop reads CAWSTSGFRETQYF. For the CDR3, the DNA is TGTGCCTGGAGTACTTCTGGGTTCCGAGAGACCCAGTACTTC.

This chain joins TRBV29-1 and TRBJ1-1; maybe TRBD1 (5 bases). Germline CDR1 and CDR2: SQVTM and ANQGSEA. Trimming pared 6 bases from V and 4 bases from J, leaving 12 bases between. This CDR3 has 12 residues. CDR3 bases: TGCAGCGTCTGGGGAGGGGTCACTGAAGCTTTCTTT. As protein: CSVWGGVTEAFF.

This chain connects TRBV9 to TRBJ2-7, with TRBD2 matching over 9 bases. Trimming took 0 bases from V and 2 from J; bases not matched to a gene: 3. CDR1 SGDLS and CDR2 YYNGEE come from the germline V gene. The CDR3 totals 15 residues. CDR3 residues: CASSVAAGGPYEQYF. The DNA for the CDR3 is TGTGCCAGCAGCGTAGCAGCGGGAGGCCCCTACGAGCAGTACTTC.

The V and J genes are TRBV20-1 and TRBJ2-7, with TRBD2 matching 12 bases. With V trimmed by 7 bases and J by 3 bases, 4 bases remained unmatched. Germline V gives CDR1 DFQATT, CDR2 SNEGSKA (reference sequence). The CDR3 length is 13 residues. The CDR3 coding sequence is TGCAGTGTCTCGACTAGCGGGGGCTACGAGCAGTACTTC. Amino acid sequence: CSVSTSGGYEQYF.

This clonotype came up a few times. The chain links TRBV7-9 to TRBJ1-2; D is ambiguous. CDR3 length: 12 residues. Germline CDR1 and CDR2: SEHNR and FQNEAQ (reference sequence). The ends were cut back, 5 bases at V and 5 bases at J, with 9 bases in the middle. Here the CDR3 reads CASSTEGYGYTF. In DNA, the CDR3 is TGTGCCAGCAGCACCGAAGGATATGGCTACACCTTC.

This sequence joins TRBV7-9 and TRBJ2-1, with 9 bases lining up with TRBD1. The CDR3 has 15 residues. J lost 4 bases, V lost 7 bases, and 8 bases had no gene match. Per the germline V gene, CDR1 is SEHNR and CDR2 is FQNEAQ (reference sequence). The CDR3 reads CASNPGTGQYNEQFF. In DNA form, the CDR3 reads TGTGCCAGCAACCCCGGGACAGGGCAATACAATGAGCAGTTCTTC.